One and the same sample provided the 23 T cell receptor beta chains below, sequenced in a study of cytomegalovirus exposure and HLA in healthy donors. Amplification used 60 Vbeta primers and 13 Jbeta primers. The assay was immunoSEQ multiplex PCR, and TCRdb's table has in-frame clones only and misses some. The table shows about 110,000 clones, with 55% to 85% occurring only once. Sequencing was performed on PBMCs. These receptors were collected from a man aged 25-45 years in good health and CMV-seronegative.

The chain uses TRBV6-5 and TRBJ1-1; D call uncertain. Germline CDR1 MNHEY, CDR2 SVGAGI. The CDR3 is made up of 13 amino acids. Deletions cut 5 bases from V and 4 bases from J, with 11 bases between. CDR3 in DNA: TGTGCCAGCAGTGCTGGTGGGAGCACTGAAGCTTTCTTT. Translated, it gives CASSAGGSTEAFF.

This sequence joins TRBV7-9 and TRBJ2-2; tentative D call: TRBD2 (5 bases). The CDR3 spans 13 residues. Germline lookup yields CDR1 SEHNR and CDR2 FQNEAQ (reference sequence). Trimming removed 4 bases at V and 4 bases at J, with 7 bases between. The CDR3 nucleotides read TGTGCCAGCAGCTCCGCGGGCACCGGGGAGCTGTTTTTT. This encodes CASSSAGTGELFF.

This chain links TRBV12-5 with TRBJ2-5; 9 bases match TRBD1. In germline, CDR1 is LGHNT, CDR2 FRNRAP. The trim removed 5 bases at V and 4 bases at J, leaving 8 bases unmatched. The CDR3 is made up of 15 amino acids. The CDR3 here is CASGTGEQGAETQYF. The CDR3 DNA reads TGTGCTAGTGGTACCGGGGAACAGGGGGCAGAGACCCAGTACTTC.

This clone has just one count. V is TRBV10-3 and J is TRBJ1-1; D is undetermined. Germline V CDR1 and CDR2: ENHRY, SYGVKD. The germline V and J ends were trimmed by 10 bases and 1 base, with 19 bases remaining between them. The CDR3 consists of 15 residues. The CDR3 DNA reads TGTGCCACGGCACCTCGAAGAGGGCAGAACACTGAAGCTTTCTTT. Protein product: CATAPRRGQNTEAFF.

V gene TRBV7-6 combines with J gene TRBJ2-1, with 7 bases lining up with TRBD1. With V trimmed by 5 bases and J by 8 bases, 6 bases remained unmatched. CDR3 size: 13 residues. CDR1 SGHVS and CDR2 FNYEAQ come from the germline V gene. The DNA for the CDR3 is TGTGCCAGCAGCCTGGAACAGGGGTATGAGCAGTTCTTC. Its translation is CASSLEQGYEQFF.

This clone was observed a few times. V is TRBV21-1 and J is TRBJ2-4; the table's D call, TRBD2, was not checked against the DNA. TRBV21-1 is reported as a pseudogene. There are 19 residues in the CDR3. The DNA for the CDR3 is TGTGCCAGCAGCAAAGGTGCTAGCGGGGGATTACTAGCCAAAAACATTCAGTACTTC. Translated, it gives CASSKGASGGLLAKNIQYF.

The V call is TRBV18, the J call TRBJ1-4; D is perhaps TRBD1 (6 bases). The V gene's germline CDR1 is KGHSH and CDR2 LQKENI. V was clipped by 3 bases and J by 3 bases, with 11 bases between them. The CDR3 runs 15 residues. The CDR3 here is CASSPRGAANEKLFF. The CDR3 DNA reads as TGTGCCAGCTCACCCAGGGGTGCGGCTAATGAAAAACTGTTTTTT.

The V and J genes are TRBV7-9 and TRBJ2-1, with TRBD1 matching over 7 bases. Looked up from germline, CDR1 is SEHNR and CDR2 is FQNEAQ (reference sequence). The CDR3 totals 14 residues. The trim removed 5 bases at V and 4 bases at J, leaving 5 bases unmatched. The CDR3 loop is CASSPTGVYNEQFF. The CDR3 DNA reads TGTGCCAGCAGCCCTACAGGGGTATACAATGAGCAGTTCTTC. Based on the CDR3 plus reference TRBV7-9 and TRBJ2-1, the full variable domain is DTGVSQNPRHKITKRGQNVTFRCDPISEHNRLYWYRQTLGQGPEFLTYFQNEAQLEKSRLLSDRFSAERPKGSFSTLEIQRTEQGDSAMYLCASSPTGVYNEQFFGPGTRLTVL.

The chain couples TRBV5-1 to TRBJ2-7; 10 bases map to TRBD1. This CDR3 is 15 amino acids long. CDR1 SGHRS and CDR2 YFSETQ come from the germline V gene. J was trimmed by 5 bases and V by 2 bases; bases with no gene match: 7. The CDR3 is CASSFGTGVTNEQYF. The CDR3 nucleotides read TGCGCCAGCAGCTTCGGGACAGGGGTGACCAACGAGCAGTACTTC.

The chain recombines TRBV5-1 with TRBJ2-3, with 11 bases that match TRBD2. Per germline, CDR1 SGHRS and CDR2 YFSETQ. The CDR3 is 16 residues long. Trimming removed 5 bases from V and 1 base from J; junction bases left unmatched: 6. This CDR3 is CASRRSLAGGTDTQYF. In DNA form, the CDR3 reads TGCGCCAGCAGGAGATCACTAGCGGGAGGCACAGATACGCAGTATTTT.

There are a few counts of this clone. The chain employs TRBV14 and TRBJ1-1; D gene ambiguous. Germline V CDR1 and CDR2: SGHDN, FVKESK. Between the trimmed V and J ends, which lost 7 bases and 0 bases, there was a span of 15 bases. CDR3 length: 15 amino acids. This CDR3 is CASTPVGQLNTEAFF. The CDR3 bases are TGTGCCAGCACCCCCGTTGGGCAGTTGAACACTGAAGCTTTCTTT.

The rearrangement uses TRBV18 and TRBJ2-3; 10 positions agree with TRBD1. The V gene end was trimmed by 6 bases and the J gene end by 4 bases; junction bases not matched to a gene: 4. Germline assignment: CDR1 KGHSH and CDR2 LQKENI. The CDR3 consists of 14 residues. The CDR3 DNA follows: TGTGCCAGCTCTCCGACAGGGGGCTCAGATACGCAGTATTTT. Amino acid sequence: CASSPTGGSDTQYF.

This clone was found a few times. The chain employs TRBV12-1 and TRBJ1-2; the table's D call, TRBD1, was not checked against the DNA. TRBV12-1 is classified as a pseudogene. This CDR3 is 16 amino acids long. DNA of the CDR3: TGTGCCAGTTTCTCCAAACTACAGGGGGCGTTAGGTGGCTACACCTTC. Residues: CASFSKLQGALGGYTF.

The CDR3 DNA follows: TGTGCCAGCCGACCGGCGGGGGGGGCGAACACCGGGGAGCTGTTTTTT. It yields the protein CASRPAGGANTGELFF. This chain links TRBV27 with TRBJ2-2; 9 bases agree with TRBD2. The V and J ends lost 8 bases and 0 bases, in that order; junction bases with no gene match: 7. The germline CDR1 and CDR2 sequences are MNHEY and SMNVEV (reference sequence). The CDR3 has 16 amino acids.

The V gene is TRBV7-8, the J gene TRBJ1-1, with unresolved D. The CDR3 extends over 13 amino acids. V gave up 7 bases and J gave up 5 bases, with 14 bases separating them. Germline loops: CDR1 SGHVS, CDR2 FQNEAQ. The CDR3 DNA reads TGTGCCAGCACCGCCCCTGGAGGAACTGAAGCTTTCTTT. This gives the protein CASTAPGGTEAFF.

The chain recombines TRBV6-4 with TRBJ2-1; possibly TRBD1 for D (6 bases). Looked up from germline, CDR1 is MRHNA and CDR2 is SNTAGT. The CDR3 has 13 amino acids. V shed 2 bases and J shed 7 bases, with 9 bases lying between them. The CDR3 coding sequence is TGTGCCAGCAGTGACCGGCAGGGGAATGAGCAGTTCTTC. This codes for CASSDRQGNEQFF.

This clone appeared once. An end of the junction does not agree with germline; a read error may underlie this. Other nucleotide sequences in the sample specify the same CDR3. J is TRBJ2-6 and V is TRBV9; possibly TRBD2 for D (6 bases). Per germline, CDR1 SGDLS and CDR2 YYNGEE. This CDR3 is 15 amino acids long. The CDR3 coding sequence is TGCGCCAGCAGCGTAGCGGCGGCCGGGGCCAACGTCCTGACTTTC. Translating it yields CASSVAAAGANVLTF.

This chain connects TRBV28 to TRBJ2-3, with TRBD1 identical over 8 bases. V lost 4 bases to trimming and J lost 0 bases; unmatched junction nucleotides: 3. The CDR3 extends over 15 amino acids. The germline gives CDR1 MDHEN, CDR2 SYDVKM. The chain's CDR3 is CASSSGQGSTDTQYF. The CDR3 DNA reads TGTGCCAGCAGTTCAGGACAGGGAAGCACAGATACGCAGTATTTT.

This clone appeared a few times. The chain employs TRBV5-1 and TRBJ1-4; 9 bases line up with TRBD1. The V gene end was trimmed by 1 base and the J gene end by 7 bases; junction bases not matched to a gene: 5. CDR3 length: 15 residues. Germline-derived CDR1 and CDR2 are SGHRS and YFSETQ. The chain's CDR3 is CASSLSGTGSEKLFF. The CDR3 region has the DNA TGCGCCAGCAGCTTGTCCGGGACAGGGTCTGAAAAACTGTTTTTT. The complete variable domain, with remaining parts taken from reference TRBV5-1 and TRBJ1-4, reads KAGVTQTPRYLIKTRGQQVTLSCSPISGHRSVSWYQQTPGQGLQFLFEYFSETQRNKGNFPGRFSGRQFSNSRSEMNVSTLELGDSALYLCASSLSGTGSEKLFFGSGTQLSVL.

The J gene is TRBJ2-5, the V gene TRBV7-9, with D tentatively TRBD1 (7 bases). V was pared by 3 bases and J by 1 base, with 15 bases between. Germline values: CDR1 SEHNR, CDR2 FQNEAQ (reference sequence). This CDR3 region has 16 residues. Here the CDR3 DNA reads TGTGCCAGCAGCTTCCAAGGAGGGGGCTCCCAAGAGACCCAGTACTTC. It is translated as CASSFQGGGSQETQYF.

The chain has TRBV7-3 and TRBJ1-2; weak D call: TRBD1 (5 bases). Germline assignment: CDR1 SGHTA and CDR2 FQGTGA. CDR3 size: 13 residues. V dropped 5 bases and J dropped 4 bases, with 11 bases sitting between them. The CDR3 loop reads CASSPGGGYGYTF. The CDR3, as DNA: TGTGCCAGCAGCCCTGGGGGGGGCTATGGCTACACCTTC.

The chain has TRBV28 and TRBJ2-5; 8 nucleotides match TRBD1. Per the germline V gene, CDR1 is MDHEN and CDR2 is SYDVKM. The V segment lost 5 bases and the J segment 6 bases; nucleotides outside the gene matches: 5. The CDR3 consists of 13 residues. CDR3 amino acids: CASSPQGAQTQYF. Here the CDR3 DNA reads TGTGCCAGCAGTCCCCAGGGGGCACAGACCCAGTACTTC.

J is TRBJ2-2 and V is TRBV29-1; D may be TRBD1 (5 bases). CDR3 length equals 12 residues. Germline values: CDR1 SQVTM, CDR2 ANQGSEA. As DNA, the CDR3 is TGCAGTGCTCAGGGTTACGCCGGGGAGCTGTTTTTT. Its protein product is CSAQGYAGELFF.